The text below deals with one T cell receptor beta chain. Its recognized antigen is unknown. Qualities for individual bases were not recorded, and no much larger clone is one base off. TCRbeta CDR3 regions were amplified from genomic DNA by means of the immunoSEQ Assay, a bias-controlled multiplex PCR. In the source study's methods: The number of nucleated cells in each sample was estimated from the amplification of reference gene primers within the assay. Sequence reads were collapsed and filtered to measure the absolute abundance of every unique TCRbeta CDR3 rearrangement. For each sample, productive Simpson clonality was calculated by taking the square root of Simpson's diversity index across productive rearrangements. In its TCRdb copy, this immuneACCESS table keeps in-frame sequences only and misses some clones. Where compared with another copy, unresolved V genes explain less than half of these, and the others have no known cause. V and J calls and clone size come straight from that table; D and trimming were deduced from the DNA. The sample table lists roughly 26,000 clones, approximately 80% of them with a count of one. Jointly, the top ten make up 24% of the sample.

The CDR3 measures 17 amino acids from cysteine to phenylalanine. Left in the record is the CDR3 DNA by itself, 51 bases read in frame from the first base. The germline V gene yields SGHDT for CDR1 and YYEEEE for CDR2. Trimming removed 3 bases from V and 1 base from J, leaving 17 bases between the germline ends. Each collaborating institution followed its own protocols to collect whole blood in K2EDTA tubes. Collaborator samples were shipped for TCRbeta analysis as frozen whole blood, isolated PBMCs, or DNA extracted from either sample type. The data are from a study of blood T cell repertoires in COVID-19 (dated by TCRdb to about 2020). About the study as a whole: The collaborator samples originated in the United States, Italy and Spain and spanned the acute and convalescent phases of COVID-19. The material from the prospective study consisted of cDNA or gDNA derived from T cells, B-cell-depleted T cells, or PBMCs. A freely available public database, intended as a resource for researchers studying the immune response to SARS-CoV-2, is where the repertoires were released. Where HLA class I and class II types were available, the types were taken from metadata supplied by the sample provider, not from assay-based typing. Samples were obtained from the ongoing ImmuneRACE study (first 160 participants) and from 1,254 subjects provided by 6 global collaborators. The sample metadata nearly always contained a de-identified subject ID, COVID-19 status, age in years and sex. Subjects who had been exposed to COVID-19, were actively infected with it, or had recovered from it provided the deeply sampled blood TCRbeta repertoires that made up the dataset.

The paper's findings and limits, for the study overall: The quantity of clinical and demographic metadata differed by source and by participant and was supplied without curation.

In this chain, TRBV5-6 is recombined with TRBJ1-5; the D gene is perhaps TRBD1, from 5 matching bases. This TCR derives from a human donor in a cohort sampled during active COVID-19. Sequencing was done on a sample of peripheral blood. The CDR3 here reads CASSSGAGVESNQPQHF. The nucleotide sequence reads TGTGCCAGCAGCTCCGGGGCGGGAGTAGAGAGCAATCAGCCCCAGCATTTT.